Below, 32 T cell receptor beta chains from the same sample are listed, as sequenced in a study of blood T cell repertoires in COVID-19. Libraries were prepared by immunoSEQ multiplex PCR; TCRdb keeps only in-frame clonotypes and omits some of them. The sample records about 400,000 clones, more than 85% being singletons. Material: PBMCs or T cells enriched from blood (not recorded which). Receptors originate from a woman in her thirties who had recovered from COVID-19.

The chain couples TRBV5-1 to TRBJ2-7; 8 bases are a match to TRBD1. V dropped 0 bases and J dropped 0; count of bases not matched to a gene: 8. Germline CDR1 reads SGHRS; CDR2 reads YFSETQ. The CDR3 is 17 amino acids. CDR3 coding DNA: TGCGCCAGCAGCTTGGACCGAGGACAGGGTCTCTCCTACGAGCAGTACTTC. This translates into CASSLDRGQGLSYEQYF.

The chain joins TRBV27 to TRBJ2-1, with 10 nucleotides matching TRBD2. The length of the CDR3 is 15 residues. Trimming at V came to 3 bases and at J to 9 bases, leaving 8 bases not matched to a gene. The germline CDR1 and CDR2 sequences are MNHEY and SMNVEV (reference sequence). The CDR3 DNA follows: TGTGCCAGCAGTTTCTCCCAGCGGGAGGGCCGTGAGCAGTTCTTC. Amino acids: CASSFSQREGREQFF.

The chain couples TRBV5-1 to TRBJ2-3; the match to TRBD2 covers 11 bases. CDR3 length equals 17 residues. V trimming: 2 bases; J trimming: 1 base; junction bases outside the gene matches: 6. Germline CDR1 and CDR2: SGHRS and YFSETQ. The CDR3 DNA is TGCGCCAGCAGCTTAGGGCTAGCGGGGGGCCGCACAGATACGCAGTATTTT. This codes for CASSLGLAGGRTDTQYF.

The J gene is TRBJ1-6, the V gene TRBV3-1 (or the pseudogene TRBV3-2); TRBD1 matches 8 bases. This CDR3 has 17 amino acids. Germline values: CDR1 LGHDT, CDR2 YNNKEL (reference sequence). The ends lost 3 bases at V and 4 bases at J; junction bases unmatched: 8. This CDR3 is CASSQGWGDRYNSPLHF. CDR3 DNA sequence: TGTGCCAGCAGCCAGGGGTGGGGGGACAGGTATAATTCACCCCTCCACTTT.

The chain couples TRBV2 to TRBJ2-2; D unresolved. The CDR3 is 13 amino acids. V was trimmed by 5 bases and J by 6 bases, leaving 10 bases between them. Germline CDR1 and CDR2: SNHLY and FYNNEI. The CDR3 DNA reads TGTGCCAGCAGTATTTTATTTCCCGGGGAGCTGTTTTTT. Translation: CASSILFPGELFF. The variable domain in full, with the rest retrieved from reference TRBV2 and TRBJ2-2, is EPEVTQTPSHQVTQMGQEVILRCVPISNHLYFYWYRQILGQKVEFLVSFYNNEISEKSEIFDDQFSVERPDGSNFTLKIRSTKLEDSAMYFCASSILFPGELFFGEGSRLTVL.

The chain carries TRBV7-9 and TRBJ2-4, with unresolved D. The CDR3 runs to 11 residues. Per the germline V gene, CDR1 is SEHNR and CDR2 is FQNEAQ (reference sequence). V gave up 8 bases and J gave up 10 bases, with 12 bases separating them. The CDR3 sequence: CASGWAQIQYF. Here the CDR3 DNA reads TGTGCCAGCGGGTGGGCCCAAATTCAGTACTTC.

The chain couples TRBV2 to TRBJ1-1; D uncertain. The V gene's germline CDR1 is SNHLY and CDR2 FYNNEI. Trimming pared 4 bases from V and 1 base from J, leaving 10 bases between. The CDR3 is made up of 14 amino acids. CDR3 region: CASSGDGGNTEAFF. CDR3 DNA sequence: TGTGCCAGCAGTGGAGATGGAGGGAACACTGAAGCTTTCTTT.

V and J are TRBV2 and TRBJ2-7, with 8 bases aligning to TRBD2. CDR1 is SNHLY and CDR2 is FYNNEI in the germline V gene. The CDR3 is 16 amino acids. V gave up 4 bases and J gave up 2 bases; unmatched junction bases: 10. The CDR3 loop reads CASSGSVAGKPYEQYF. For the CDR3, the DNA is TGTGCCAGCAGTGGGTCTGTAGCGGGGAAACCCTACGAGCAGTACTTC.

The genes are TRBV7-6 and TRBJ2-1, with 9 nucleotides matching TRBD2. V trimming: 3 bases; J trimming: 4 bases; junction bases outside the gene matches: 7. This CDR3 has 16 amino acids. Looked up from germline, CDR1 is SGHVS and CDR2 is FNYEAQ. The CDR3: CASSLGGGLAYNEQFF. CDR3 bases: TGTGCCAGCAGCTTGGGAGGGGGACTAGCTTACAATGAGCAGTTCTTC.

The chain recombines TRBV5-1 with TRBJ1-1, with 8 positions matching TRBD1. The V gene's germline CDR1 is SGHRS and CDR2 YFSETQ. The V gene end was trimmed by 3 bases and the J gene end by 4 bases; junction bases not matched to a gene: 8. The CDR3 contains 15 residues. CDR3 DNA sequence: TGCGCCAGCAGCTCGGAAGACAGGGGCGTCACTGAAGCTTTCTTT. The encoded protein is CASSSEDRGVTEAFF.

The chain joins TRBV20-1 to TRBJ1-5; D not resolved. The CDR3 covers 16 residues. Trimming left V 3 bases short and J 2 bases short, with 17 bases between. CDR1 DFQATT and CDR2 SNEGSKA come from the germline V gene (reference sequence). The CDR3 here is CSASVTGGPGNQPQHF. CDR3 nucleotides: TGCAGTGCTAGTGTCACCGGTGGTCCGGGCAATCAGCCCCAGCATTTT.

CDR3 DNA sequence: TGTGCCAGCAGCTTAGGACTAGCGGGGGAGGTAGATACGCAGTATTTT. It yields the protein CASSLGLAGEVDTQYF. The chain is built from TRBV7-9 and TRBJ2-3, with 12 bases aligning to TRBD2. The length of the CDR3 is 16 residues. Germline V CDR1 and CDR2: SEHNR, FQNEAQ (reference sequence). V was pared by 1 base and J by 5 bases, with 4 bases of the junction left unmatched. The whole variable domain, remainder taken from reference TRBV7-9 and TRBJ2-3, is DTGVSQNPRHKITKRGQNVTFRCDPISEHNRLYWYRQTLGQGPEFLTYFQNEAQLEKSRLLSDRFSAERPKGSFSTLEIQRTEQGDSAMYLCASSLGLAGEVDTQYFGPGTRLTVL.

The J gene is TRBJ1-2, the V gene TRBV19; no definite D call. The germline gives CDR1 LNHDA, CDR2 SQIVND (reference sequence). Trimming left V 5 bases short and J 1 base short, with 11 bases between. This CDR3 has 14 residues. The CDR3 DNA sequence: TGTGCCAGTAGTTCATCTCAGGTTAACTATGGCTACACCTTC. This translates into CASSSSQVNYGYTF.

V gene TRBV18 combines with J gene TRBJ2-1, with 9 bases that match TRBD2. The length of the CDR3 is 15 residues. CDR1 is KGHSH and CDR2 is LQKENI in the germline V gene. V was clipped by 2 bases and J by 5 bases; unmatched bases: 4. The CDR3 DNA is TGTGCCAGCTCACCAGGCGGGAGGGCCGACAATGAGCAGTTCTTC. Its protein product is CASSPGGRADNEQFF.

The chain employs TRBV5-1 and TRBJ2-7; TRBD1 might be the D (6 bases). CDR1 and CDR2 (germline): SGHRS, YFSETQ. V lost 5 bases to trimming and J lost 2 bases, with 8 bases between them. This CDR3 has 12 amino acids. The CDR3 nucleotides are TGCGCCAGCAGACAGGGAGCCTACGAGCAGTACTTC. Protein: CASRQGAYEQYF. Variable domain in full (rest from reference TRBV5-1 and TRBJ2-7): KAGVTQTPRYLIKTRGQQVTLSCSPISGHRSVSWYQQTPGQGLQFLFEYFSETQRNKGNFPGRFSGRQFSNSRSEMNVSTLELGDSALYLCASRQGAYEQYFGPGTRLTVT.

The CDR3 region has the DNA TGTGCCAGCAGCGTTTACAGGAATGAAGCTTTCTTT. It codes for CASSVYRNEAFF. This chain links TRBV5-6 with TRBJ1-1; the D gene is possibly TRBD1 (5 bases). Trimming cost V 4 bases and J 7 bases, with 11 bases left between them. Germline V lookup: CDR1 SGHDT, CDR2 YYEEEE. The CDR3 runs 12 residues.

V usage is TRBV7-2 and J usage is TRBJ2-7; TRBD2 is a possible D gene (5 bases). The germline V and J ends were trimmed by 2 bases and 2 bases, with 16 bases remaining between them. This CDR3 spans 16 amino acids. Germline-derived CDR1 and CDR2 are SGHTA and FQGNSA. The CDR3 reads CASSLKGYDGAYEQYF. CDR3 coding DNA: TGTGCCAGCAGCTTAAAGGGATATGACGGGGCCTACGAGCAGTACTTC. The full variable domain, rest sourced from reference TRBV7-2 and TRBJ2-7, is GAGVSQSPSNKVTEKGKDVELRCDPISGHTALYWYRQSLGQGLEFLIYFQGNSAPDKSGLPSDRFSAERTGGSVSTLTIQRTQQEDSAVYLCASSLKGYDGAYEQYFGPGTRLTVT.

This clone came up a few times. As DNA, the CDR3 is TGTGCCAGCAGTGAGCAGGGGACCCTCTACGAGCAGTACTTC. Protein: CASSEQGTLYEQYF. This chain uses TRBV2 with TRBJ2-7; weak D call: TRBD1 (6 bases). This CDR3 spans 14 amino acids. Trimming took 3 bases from V and 3 from J, leaving 12 bases between them. Germline V gene lookup returns CDR1 SNHLY and CDR2 FYNNEI.

This clone was recorded only once. The chain links TRBV24-1 to TRBJ2-3; D might be TRBD1 (5 bases). The germline V gene encodes CDR1 KGHDR and CDR2 SFDVKD. The CDR3 contains 13 residues. V shed 8 bases and J shed 4 bases, with 12 bases lying between them. The CDR3 nucleotides read TGTGCCACCAAGCCAACAGGTTCAGATACGCAGTATTTT. Translation gives CATKPTGSDTQYF.

This clone was found once. The chain links TRBV2 to TRBJ2-2; 9 nucleotides line up with TRBD2. There are 18 residues in the CDR3. The trim removed 6 bases at V and 5 bases at J, leaving 16 bases unmatched. The germline V gene has CDR1 SNHLY and CDR2 FYNNEI. The CDR3 region has the DNA TGTGCCAGCAGCGATCCCGTGGGTAGCGGGAGACTGACCGGGGAGCTGTTTTTT. Translating gives CASSDPVGSGRLTGELFF.

The chain is built from TRBV27 and TRBJ2-1; 12 nucleotides align to TRBD2. The V and J ends lost 2 bases and 7 bases, in that order; junction bases with no gene match: 0. CDR1 is MNHEY and CDR2 is SMNVEV in the germline V gene (reference sequence). CDR3 length: 14 residues. The CDR3 nucleotides read TGTGCCAGCAGTTTAGGGACTAGCGGGAATGAGCAGTTCTTC. Its translation: CASSLGTSGNEQFF.

The chain joins TRBV21-1 to TRBJ1-5; the table's D call, TRBD1, was not checked against the DNA. TRBV21-1 constitutes a pseudogene. This CDR3 comprises 15 residues. The CDR3 DNA follows: TGTGCCAGCAGCAAAGAACAGGGGCTCAATCAGCCCCAGCATTTT. This codes for CASSKEQGLNQPQHF.

The V and J genes are TRBV5-1 and TRBJ2-7, with TRBD2 matching 13 bases. Germline assignment: CDR1 SGHRS and CDR2 YFSETQ. The CDR3 sequence is 17 residues long. With V trimmed by 4 bases and J by 0 bases, 7 bases remained unmatched. CDR3 sequence: CASSHGTSGIYSYEQYF. The DNA for the CDR3 is TGCGCCAGCAGCCATGGGACTAGCGGGATATACTCCTACGAGCAGTACTTC.

The J gene is TRBJ2-7, the V gene TRBV6-2 or TRBV6-3; tentatively, D is TRBD2 (7 bases). V lost 2 bases, J lost 1 base, and 9 bases lay in between. The CDR3 consists of 14 residues. CDR1 MNHEY and CDR2 SVGEGT come from the germline V gene. DNA of the CDR3: TGTGCCAGCAGTTACGGGGGGGCGTCCTACGAGCAGTACTTC. It specifies CASSYGGASYEQYF.

CDR3 nucleotides: TGTGCCAGCAGCCCCGAGGGGGTAGCGGGGGGCGATCTAGCCAAAAACATTCAGTACTTC. As protein: CASSPEGVAGGDLAKNIQYF. The rearrangement joins TRBV9 to TRBJ2-4, with 10 bases matching TRBD2. With V trimmed by 4 bases and J by 0 bases, 16 bases remained unmatched. CDR3 length: 20 residues. The germline CDR1 and CDR2 sequences are SGDLS and YYNGEE.

The CDR3 DNA is TGTGCCAGCAGCTATCGGGTTAGCGGGAGGCGTGAGCAGTTCTTC. This translates into CASSYRVSGRREQFF. The rearrangement joins TRBV7-9 to TRBJ2-1, with TRBD2 matching over 10 bases. This CDR3 contains 15 residues. CDR1 is SEHNR and CDR2 is FQNEAQ in the germline V gene (reference sequence). With V trimmed by 4 bases and J by 9 bases, 9 bases remained unmatched. Full variable domain (remainder filled in from reference TRBV7-9 and TRBJ2-1): DTGVSQNPRHKITKRGQNVTFRCDPISEHNRLYWYRQTLGQGPEFLTYFQNEAQLEKSRLLSDRFSAERPKGSFSTLEIQRTEQGDSAMYLCASSYRVSGRREQFFGPGTRLTVL.

This clone showed up just once. This chain uses TRBV27 with TRBJ2-7, with 13 bases identical to TRBD2. V dropped 6 bases and J dropped 3; count of bases not matched to a gene: 8. Germline V gene sequence: CDR1 MNHEY, CDR2 SMNVEV (reference sequence). The CDR3 is 16 residues long. CDR3 in amino acids: CASSPIGLAGDYEQYF. The DNA of the CDR3 is TGTGCCAGCAGCCCAATAGGACTAGCGGGGGACTACGAGCAGTACTTC.

J is TRBJ2-1 and V is TRBV18, with 8 bases fitting TRBD1. Germline CDR1 KGHSH, CDR2 LQKENI. The CDR3 loop spans 14 amino acids. V shed 4 bases and J 7 bases; nucleotides not matched to a gene: 6. The CDR3 protein is CASSRGTGSNEQFF. In DNA form, the CDR3 reads TGTGCCAGCTCACGGGGGACAGGATCAAATGAGCAGTTCTTC.

The V and J genes are TRBV20-1 and TRBJ1-1, with D unclear. V dropped 6 bases and J dropped 11 bases, with 16 bases sitting between them. CDR3 length: 11 amino acids. Per germline, CDR1 DFQATT and CDR2 SNEGSKA (reference sequence). The chain's CDR3 is CSAEETSAAFF. DNA for the CDR3: TGCAGTGCCGAGGAAACGTCTGCGGCTTTCTTT.

The rearrangement links TRBV10-3 to TRBJ2-7, with 10 bases aligning to TRBD2. The CDR3 contains 13 residues. V lost 6 bases and J lost 6; bases outside the gene matches: 5. CDR1 and CDR2 from the germline V gene are ENHRY and SYGVKD. The DNA for the CDR3 is TGTGCCATCAGCAAAGCGGGGGGGCCCGAGCAGTACTTC. It specifies CAISKAGGPEQYF.

The chain is built from TRBV6-5 and TRBJ1-5; 7 nucleotides agree with TRBD1. V dropped 6 bases and J dropped 4; count of bases not matched to a gene: 9. The germline gives CDR1 MNHEY, CDR2 SVGAGI. The CDR3 is made up of 15 amino acids. CDR3 amino acids: CASRITGTENQPQHF. The CDR3 region has the DNA TGTGCCAGCAGAATAACCGGGACAGAGAATCAGCCCCAGCATTTT.

The V call is TRBV2, the J call TRBJ1-5; D is perhaps TRBD1 (6 bases). This CDR3 has 16 residues. Germline V gene sequence: CDR1 SNHLY, CDR2 FYNNEI. Trimming left V 3 bases short and J 3 bases short, with 15 bases between. The chain's CDR3 is CASSDWVGQHNQPQHF. The CDR3 DNA sequence: TGTGCCAGCAGTGACTGGGTAGGACAGCACAATCAGCCCCAGCATTTT.